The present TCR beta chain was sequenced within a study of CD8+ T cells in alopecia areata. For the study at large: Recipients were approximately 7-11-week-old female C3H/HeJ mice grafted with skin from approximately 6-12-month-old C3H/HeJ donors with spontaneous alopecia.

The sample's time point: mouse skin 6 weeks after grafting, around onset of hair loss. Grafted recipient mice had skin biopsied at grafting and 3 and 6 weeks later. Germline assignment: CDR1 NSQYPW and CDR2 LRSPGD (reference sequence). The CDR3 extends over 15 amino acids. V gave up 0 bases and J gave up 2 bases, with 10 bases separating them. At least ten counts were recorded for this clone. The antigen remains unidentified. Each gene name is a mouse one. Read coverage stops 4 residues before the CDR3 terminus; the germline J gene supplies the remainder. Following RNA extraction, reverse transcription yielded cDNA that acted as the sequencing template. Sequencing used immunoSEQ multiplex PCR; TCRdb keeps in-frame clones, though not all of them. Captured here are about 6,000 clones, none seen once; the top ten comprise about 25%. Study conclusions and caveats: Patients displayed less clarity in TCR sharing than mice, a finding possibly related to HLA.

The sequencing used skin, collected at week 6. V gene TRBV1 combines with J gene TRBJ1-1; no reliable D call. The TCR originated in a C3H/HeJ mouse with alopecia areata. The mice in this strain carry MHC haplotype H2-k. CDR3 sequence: CTCSADNSLNTEVFF. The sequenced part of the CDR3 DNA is TGCACCTGCAGTGCAGATAACAGCCTCAACACA.